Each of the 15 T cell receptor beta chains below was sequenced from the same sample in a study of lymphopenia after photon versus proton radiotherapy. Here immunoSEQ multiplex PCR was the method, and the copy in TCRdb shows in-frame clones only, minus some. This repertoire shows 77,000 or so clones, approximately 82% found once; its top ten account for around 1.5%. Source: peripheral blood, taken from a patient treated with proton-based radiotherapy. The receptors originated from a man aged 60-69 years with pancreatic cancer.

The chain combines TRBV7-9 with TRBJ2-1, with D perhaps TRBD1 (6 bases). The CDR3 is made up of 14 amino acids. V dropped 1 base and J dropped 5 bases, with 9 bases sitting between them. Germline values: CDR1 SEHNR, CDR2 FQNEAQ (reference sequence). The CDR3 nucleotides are TGTGCCAGCAGCTTAGTACAGGGAAACAATGAGCAGTTCTTC. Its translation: CASSLVQGNNEQFF.

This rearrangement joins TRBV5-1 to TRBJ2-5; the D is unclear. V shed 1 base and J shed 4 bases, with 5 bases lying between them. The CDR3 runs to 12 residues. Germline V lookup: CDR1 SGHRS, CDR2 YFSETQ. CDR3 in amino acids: CASSLWGETQYF. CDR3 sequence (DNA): TGCGCCAGCAGCTTGTGGGGAGAGACCCAGTACTTC. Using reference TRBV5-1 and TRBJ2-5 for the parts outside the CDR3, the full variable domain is KAGVTQTPRYLIKTRGQQVTLSCSPISGHRSVSWYQQTPGQGLQFLFEYFSETQRNKGNFPGRFSGRQFSNSRSEMNVSTLELGDSALYLCASSLWGETQYFGPGTRLLVL.

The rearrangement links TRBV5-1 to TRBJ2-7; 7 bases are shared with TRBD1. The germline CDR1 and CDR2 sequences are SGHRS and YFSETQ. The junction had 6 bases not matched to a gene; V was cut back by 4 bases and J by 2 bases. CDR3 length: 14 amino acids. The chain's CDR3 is CASSQTGLTYEQYF. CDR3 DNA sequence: TGCGCCAGCAGCCAGACAGGGCTCACCTACGAGCAGTACTTC.

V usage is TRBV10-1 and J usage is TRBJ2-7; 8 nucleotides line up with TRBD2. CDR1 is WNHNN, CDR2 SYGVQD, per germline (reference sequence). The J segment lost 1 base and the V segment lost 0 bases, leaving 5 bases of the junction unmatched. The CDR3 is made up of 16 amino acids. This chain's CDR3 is CASSESATSGSYEQYF. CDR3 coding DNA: TGCGCCAGCAGTGAGTCGGCAACTAGCGGTTCCTACGAGCAGTACTTC.

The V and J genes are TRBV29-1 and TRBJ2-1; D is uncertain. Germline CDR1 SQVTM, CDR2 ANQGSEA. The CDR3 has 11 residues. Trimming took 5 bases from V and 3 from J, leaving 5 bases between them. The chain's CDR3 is CSVLVYNEQFF. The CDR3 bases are TGCAGCGTTCTAGTCTACAATGAGCAGTTCTTC.

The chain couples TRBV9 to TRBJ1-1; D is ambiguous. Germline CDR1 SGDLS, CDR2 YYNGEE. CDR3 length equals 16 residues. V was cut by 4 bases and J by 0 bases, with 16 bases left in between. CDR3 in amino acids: CASSLGGVGLNTEAFF. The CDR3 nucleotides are TGTGCCAGCAGCCTTGGCGGGGTCGGACTGAACACTGAAGCTTTCTTT.

CDR3 coding DNA: TGTGCCAGCAGTTTAGGGCGAAGGGGGCTCTACGAGCAGTACTTC. It codes for CASSLGRRGLYEQYF. This chain joins TRBV27 and TRBJ2-7, with 7 positions matching TRBD1. The J segment lost 3 bases and the V segment lost 2 bases, leaving 7 bases of the junction unmatched. From germline, CDR1 is MNHEY and CDR2 SMNVEV (reference sequence). This CDR3 is 15 amino acids long.

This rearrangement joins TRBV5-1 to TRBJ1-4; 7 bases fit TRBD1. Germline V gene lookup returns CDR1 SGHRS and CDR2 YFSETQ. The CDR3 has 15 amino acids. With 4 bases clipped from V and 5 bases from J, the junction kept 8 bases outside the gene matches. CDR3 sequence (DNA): TGCGCCAGCAGCCAGCTGGGACAGAAGAATGAAAAACTGTTTTTT. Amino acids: CASSQLGQKNEKLFF.

For the CDR3, the DNA is TGTGCCAGCAGCCGGACAGGGGCAACAGATACGCAGTATTTT. Its translation: CASSRTGATDTQYF. The chain carries TRBV7-3 and TRBJ2-3; TRBD1 matches 9 bases. V was pared by 5 bases and J by 3 bases, with 3 bases of the junction left unmatched. The CDR3 length is 14 residues. Germline CDR1 and CDR2: SGHTA and FQGTGA.

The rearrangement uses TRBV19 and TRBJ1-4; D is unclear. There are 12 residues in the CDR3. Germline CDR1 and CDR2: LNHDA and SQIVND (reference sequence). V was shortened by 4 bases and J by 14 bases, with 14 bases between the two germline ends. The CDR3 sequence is CASSTLFGVLFF. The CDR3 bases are TGTGCCAGTAGTACCCTGTTTGGTGTCCTGTTTTTT.

The CDR3 sequence is CASILDLNTEAFF. The CDR3 DNA is TGTGCCAGCATCCTGGACTTGAACACTGAAGCTTTCTTT. This chain connects TRBV7-9 to TRBJ1-1; D uncertain. CDR1 is SEHNR, CDR2 FQNEAQ, per germline (reference sequence). This CDR3 has 13 residues. The ends were cut back, 7 bases at V and 0 bases at J, with 9 bases in the middle.

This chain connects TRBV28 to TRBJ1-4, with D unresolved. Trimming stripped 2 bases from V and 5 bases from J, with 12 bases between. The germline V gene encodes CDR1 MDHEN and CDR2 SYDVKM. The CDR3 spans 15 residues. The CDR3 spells CASSLIVQLNEKLFF. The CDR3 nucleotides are TGTGCCAGCAGTTTAATAGTACAGCTAAATGAAAAACTGTTTTTT.

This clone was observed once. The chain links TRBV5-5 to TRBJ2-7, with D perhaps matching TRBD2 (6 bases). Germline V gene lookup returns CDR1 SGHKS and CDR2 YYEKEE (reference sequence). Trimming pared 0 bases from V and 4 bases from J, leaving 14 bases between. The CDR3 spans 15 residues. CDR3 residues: CASSLGGTSPYEQYF. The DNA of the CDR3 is TGTGCCAGCAGCTTGGGGGGGACTTCTCCATACGAGCAGTACTTC.

The DNA of the CDR3 is TGTGCCAGCAGCTTGGCCGGTACTCCGAATGAGCAGTTCTTC. Its translation is CASSLAGTPNEQFF. The V call is TRBV5-4, the J call TRBJ2-1, with unresolved D. Germline assignment: CDR1 SGHNT and CDR2 YYREEE (reference sequence). Trimming left V 0 bases short and J 7 bases short, with 11 bases between. This CDR3 is 14 amino acids long.

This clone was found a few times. CDR3 loop: CATTRGIEGENAFF. The CDR3, as DNA: TGTGCCACCACCCGGGGCATAGAGGGAGAAAACGCTTTCTTT. The chain is built from TRBV15 and TRBJ1-1; a possible D gene is TRBD1 (5 bases). V lost 7 bases and J 11 bases, leaving 23 bases between the germline ends. Germline lookup yields CDR1 LNHNV and CDR2 YYDKDF (reference sequence). The CDR3 is made up of 14 amino acids.